A selection of T cell receptor beta chains follows, all from one sample in a study of CD8 T cells in ankylosing spondylitis. In TCRdb, the 5' RACE reads were re-called with MiXCR into one record per CDR3 protein. The sample holds 250,000 to 300,000 distinct CDR3 sequences; 18% are singletons and the top ten take around a third. Sequencing was performed on blood, either unsorted or a sorted T cell fraction (not recorded which). These receptors all come from a male donor with ankylosing spondylitis or in good health (not recorded which). The CDR3 runs from the conserved cysteine through the conserved F or W. The order of the fields is clone size, D gene, J gene, V gene, CDR3 protein, CDR3 DNA. The D gene is left open where the match is weak. Expanded clones are given a class, and other clones once, few, many or no size at all.

>-|TRBD2|TRBJ2-7|TRBV27
CASSLRGGGSPYEQYF
TGTGCCAGCAGTTTAAGGGGCGGGGGGAGCCCCTACGAGCAGTACTTC
>-|TRBD2|TRBJ2-7|TRBV27
CASSSGTSGRVEQYF
TGTGCCAGCAGTTCAGGGACTAGCGGGAGGGTCGAGCAGTACTTC
>-|-|TRBJ2-3|TRBV14
CASSQGADTQYF
TGTGCCAGCAGCCAAGGGGCAGATACGCAGTATTTT
>-|TRBD1|TRBJ2-1|TRBV5-1
CASSLTGTGRYNEQFF
TGCGCCAGCAGCTTGACTGGGACAGGGAGGTACAATGAGCAGTTCTTC
>few|-|TRBJ1-2|TRBV7-9
CASSPRDGTYGYTF
TGTGCCAGCAGCCCAAGGGACGGAACCTATGGCTACACCTTC
>-|TRBD2|TRBJ2-3|TRBV7-2
CASSQLAGLTDTQYF
TGTGCCAGCAGCCAACTAGCGGGCCTCACAGATACGCAGTATTTT
>-|-|TRBJ2-1|TRBV27
CASSFLAVSYNEQFF
TGTGCCAGCAGTTTTCTAGCAGTCTCCTACAATGAGCAGTTCTTC
>-|-|TRBJ1-6|TRBV10-3
CAISDGSNSPLHF
TGTGCCATCAGTGACGGCAGTAATTCACCCCTCCACTTT
>-|-|TRBJ2-5|TRBV20-1
CSARNGTPRGQETQYF
TGCAGTGCTAGAAATGGGACTCCCCGTGGACAAGAGACCCAGTACTTC
>few|TRBD1|TRBJ2-7|TRBV4-3
CASSAGQGGYEQYF
TGCGCCAGCAGCGCGGGACAGGGGGGTTACGAGCAGTACTTC
>few|TRBD2|TRBJ2-1|TRBV11-2
CASSLGGVAGVIEQFF
TGTGCCAGCAGCTTAGGAGGAGTAGCGGGAGTAATTGAGCAGTTCTTC
>-|TRBD2|TRBJ2-1|TRBV12-3/TRBV12-4
CASSPPVAGGDNEQFF
TGTGCCAGCAGTCCCCCAGTAGCGGGGGGGGACAATGAGCAGTTCTTC
>-|-|TRBJ2-1|TRBV7-6
CASSLIGGGGSWSYNEQFF
TGTGCCAGCAGCTTAATAGGCGGGGGCGGGAGTTGGTCCTACAATGAGCAGTTCTTC
>few|-|TRBJ2-1|TRBV20-1
CSASWVEQFF
TGCAGTGCTAGCTGGGTTGAGCAGTTCTTC
>-|TRBD2|TRBJ2-3|TRBV11-1
CASSSGLAGGGTDTQYF
TGTGCCAGCAGCTCGGGACTAGCGGGAGGCGGCACAGATACGCAGTATTTT
>few|-|TRBJ2-7|TRBV20-1
CSARGGIPSISYEQYF
TGCAGTGCTAGAGGGGGGATTCCCTCAATCTCCTACGAGCAGTACTTC
>many|-|TRBJ2-7|TRBV29-1
CSVGTAYEQYF
TGCAGCGTTGGGACAGCCTACGAGCAGTACTTC
>few|-|TRBJ2-7|TRBV19
CASSIFGTSSYEQYF
TGTGCCAGTAGTATTTTTGGGACGAGCTCCTACGAGCAGTACTTC
>-|-|TRBJ2-7|TRBV5-6
CASSLRARGPYEQYF
TGTGCCAGCAGCCTCAGGGCCAGGGGCCCCTACGAGCAGTACTTC
>-|TRBD2|TRBJ2-1|TRBV7-2
CASSSYLAGGSEQFF
TGTGCCAGCAGCTCATACCTAGCGGGAGGAAGTGAGCAGTTCTTC
>-|TRBD2|TRBJ2-7|TRBV9
CASSVNLAGGDEQYF
TGTGCCAGCAGCGTAAACCTAGCGGGAGGGGACGAGCAGTACTTC
>few|-|TRBJ2-3|TRBV5-1
CASCDPPRTDTQYF
TGCGCCAGCTGTGATCCGCCGCGCACAGATACGCAGTATTTT